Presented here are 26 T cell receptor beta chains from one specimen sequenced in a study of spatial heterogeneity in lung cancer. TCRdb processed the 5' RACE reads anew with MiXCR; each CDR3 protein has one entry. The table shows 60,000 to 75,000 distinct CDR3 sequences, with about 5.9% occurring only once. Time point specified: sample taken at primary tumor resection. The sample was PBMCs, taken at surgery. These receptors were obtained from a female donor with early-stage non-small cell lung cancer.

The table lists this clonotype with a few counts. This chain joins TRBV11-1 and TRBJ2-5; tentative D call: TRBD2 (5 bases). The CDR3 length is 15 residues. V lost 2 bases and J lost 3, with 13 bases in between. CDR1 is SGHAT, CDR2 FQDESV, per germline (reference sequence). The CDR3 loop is CASSLLRMEEETQYF. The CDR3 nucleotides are TGTGCCAGCAGCTTATTACGTATGGAGGAAGAGACCCAGTACTTC.

This chain's CDR3 is CATSGGRTGNEKLFF. In nucleotides, the CDR3 is TGTGCCACCAGTGGGGGCCGGACAGGGAATGAAAAACTGTTTTTT. The chain combines TRBV24-1 with TRBJ1-4; 8 bases are shared with TRBD1. With V trimmed by 5 bases and J by 5 bases, 6 bases remained unmatched. CDR1 is KGHDR, CDR2 SFDVKD, per germline. This CDR3 contains 15 residues.

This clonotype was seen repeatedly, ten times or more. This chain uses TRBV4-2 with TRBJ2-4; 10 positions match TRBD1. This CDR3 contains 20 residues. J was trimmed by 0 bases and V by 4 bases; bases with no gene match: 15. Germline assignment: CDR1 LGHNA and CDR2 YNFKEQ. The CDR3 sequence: CASSPTATGQGRRAKNIQYF. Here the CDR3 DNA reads TGTGCCAGCAGCCCGACGGCCACGGGACAGGGGCGTCGAGCCAAAAACATTCAGTACTTC.

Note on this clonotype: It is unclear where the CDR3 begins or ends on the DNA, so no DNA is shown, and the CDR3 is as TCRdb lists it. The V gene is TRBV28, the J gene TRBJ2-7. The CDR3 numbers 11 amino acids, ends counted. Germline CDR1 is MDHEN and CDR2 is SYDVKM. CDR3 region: CASSSSYEQYV.

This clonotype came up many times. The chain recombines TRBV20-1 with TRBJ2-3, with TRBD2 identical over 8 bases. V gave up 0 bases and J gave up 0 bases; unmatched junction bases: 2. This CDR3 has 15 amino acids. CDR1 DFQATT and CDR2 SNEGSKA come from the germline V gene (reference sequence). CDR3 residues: CSARDPGGSTDTQYF. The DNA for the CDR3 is TGCAGTGCTAGAGATCCGGGAGGGAGCACAGATACGCAGTATTTT.

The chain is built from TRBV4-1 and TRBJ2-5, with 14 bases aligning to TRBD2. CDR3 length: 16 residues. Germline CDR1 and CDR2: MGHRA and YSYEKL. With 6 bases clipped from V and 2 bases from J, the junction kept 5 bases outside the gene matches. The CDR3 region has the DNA TGCGCCAGCAGTCGACTAGCGGGGGGGCTGCAAGAGACCCAGTACTTC. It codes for CASSRLAGGLQETQYF.

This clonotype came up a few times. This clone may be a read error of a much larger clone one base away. In DNA form, the CDR3 reads TGTGCCAGCAGCTTGAAGACTGAAGCTTTCTTT. Amino acids: CASSLKTEAFF. V and J are TRBV5-4 and TRBJ1-1; no firm D call. Germline CDR1 is SGHNT and CDR2 is YYREEE (reference sequence). The CDR3 spans 11 residues. The entire variable domain, with the rest obtained from reference TRBV5-4 and TRBJ1-1, is as follows: ETGVTQSPTHLIKTRGQQVTLRCSSQSGHNTVSWYQQALGQGPQFIFQYYREEENGRGNFPPRFSGLQFPNYSSELNVNALELDDSALYLCASSLKTEAFFGQGTRLTVV.

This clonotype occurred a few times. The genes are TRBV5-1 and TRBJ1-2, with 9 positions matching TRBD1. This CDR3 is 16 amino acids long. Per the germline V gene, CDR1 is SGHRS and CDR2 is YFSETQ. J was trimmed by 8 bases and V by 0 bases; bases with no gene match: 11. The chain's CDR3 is CASSLGDRALTSGYTF. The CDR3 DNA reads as TGCGCCAGCAGCTTGGGGGACAGGGCGCTTACGTCCGGCTACACCTTC.

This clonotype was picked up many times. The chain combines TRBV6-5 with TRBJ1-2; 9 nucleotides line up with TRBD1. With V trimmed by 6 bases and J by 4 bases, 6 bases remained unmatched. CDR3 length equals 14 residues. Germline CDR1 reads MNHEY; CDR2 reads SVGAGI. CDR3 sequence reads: CASSSGTGLYGYTF. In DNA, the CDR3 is TGTGCCAGCAGCTCCGGGACAGGGCTCTATGGCTACACCTTC.

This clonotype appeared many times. The CDR3 reads CASSFGTGGDEQYV. CDR3 bases: TGTGCCAGCAGCTTCGGGACAGGGGGCGACGAGCAGTACGTC. This chain connects TRBV5-6 to TRBJ2-7; 12 bases fit TRBD1. After removal of 2 bases from V and 5 bases from J, the junction contained 2 bases not matched to a gene. CDR3 length: 14 residues. Germline V gene lookup returns CDR1 SGHDT and CDR2 YYEEEE.

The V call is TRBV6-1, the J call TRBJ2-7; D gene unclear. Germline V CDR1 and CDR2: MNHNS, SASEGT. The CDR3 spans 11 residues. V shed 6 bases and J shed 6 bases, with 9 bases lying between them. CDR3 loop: CASRRTGEQYV. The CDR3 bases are TGTGCCAGCAGACGAACCGGCGAGCAGTACGTC.

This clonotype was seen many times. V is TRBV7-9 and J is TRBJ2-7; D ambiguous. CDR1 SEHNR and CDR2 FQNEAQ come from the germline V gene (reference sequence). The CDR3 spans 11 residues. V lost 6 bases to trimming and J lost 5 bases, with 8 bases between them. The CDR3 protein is CASSWGNEQYF. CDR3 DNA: TGTGCCAGCAGTTGGGGAAACGAGCAGTACTTC. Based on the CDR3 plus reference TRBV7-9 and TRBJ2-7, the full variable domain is DTGVSQNPRHKITKRGQNVTFRCDPISEHNRLYWYRQTLGQGPEFLTYFQNEAQLEKSRLLSDRFSAERPKGSFSTLEIQRTEQGDSAMYLCASSWGNEQYFGPGTRLTVT.

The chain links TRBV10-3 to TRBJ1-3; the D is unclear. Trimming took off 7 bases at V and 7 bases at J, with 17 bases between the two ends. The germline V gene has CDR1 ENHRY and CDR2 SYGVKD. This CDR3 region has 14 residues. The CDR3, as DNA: TGTGCCATCACACCCAGCGGAGGGTGGAACACCATATATTTT. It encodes CAITPSGGWNTIYF.

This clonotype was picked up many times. CDR3 DNA: TGTGCCTGGAGTGCGGGTTTCCGCGGGGACCAAGAGACCCAGTACTTC. This sequence encodes CAWSAGFRGDQETQYF. V and J are TRBV30 and TRBJ2-5; TRBD2 is a possible D gene (6 bases). Germline lookup yields CDR1 GTSNPN and CDR2 SVGIG (reference sequence). V was trimmed by 1 base and J by 0 bases, leaving 15 bases between them. The CDR3 runs to 16 residues.

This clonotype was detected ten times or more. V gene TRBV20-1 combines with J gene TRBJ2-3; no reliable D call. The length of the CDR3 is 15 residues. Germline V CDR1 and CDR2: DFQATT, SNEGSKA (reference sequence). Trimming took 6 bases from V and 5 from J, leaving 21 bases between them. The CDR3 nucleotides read TGCAGTGCAGACCTACCCGGGCTGAGGAAAGATACGCAGTATTTT. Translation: CSADLPGLRKDTQYF.

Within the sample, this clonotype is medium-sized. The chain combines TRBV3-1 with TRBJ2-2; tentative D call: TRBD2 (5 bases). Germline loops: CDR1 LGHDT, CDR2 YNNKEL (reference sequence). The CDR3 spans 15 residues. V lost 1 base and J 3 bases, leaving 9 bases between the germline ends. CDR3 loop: CASSQVAGDTGELFF. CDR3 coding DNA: TGTGCCAGCAGCCAAGTGGCCGGGGACACCGGGGAGCTGTTTTTT. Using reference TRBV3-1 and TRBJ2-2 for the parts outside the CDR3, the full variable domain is DTAVSQTPKYLVTQMGNDKSIKCEQNLGHDTMYWYKQDSKKFLKIMFSYNNKELIINETVPNRFSPKSPDKAHLNLHINSLELGDSAVYFCASSQVAGDTGELFFGEGSRLTVL.

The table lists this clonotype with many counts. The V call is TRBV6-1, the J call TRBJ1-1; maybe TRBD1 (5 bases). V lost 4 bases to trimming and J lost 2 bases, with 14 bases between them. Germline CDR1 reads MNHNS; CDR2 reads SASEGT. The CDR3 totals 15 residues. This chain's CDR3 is CASSGYRGTNTEAFF. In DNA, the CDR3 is TGTGCCAGCAGTGGGTACCGGGGGACCAACACTGAAGCTTTCTTT.

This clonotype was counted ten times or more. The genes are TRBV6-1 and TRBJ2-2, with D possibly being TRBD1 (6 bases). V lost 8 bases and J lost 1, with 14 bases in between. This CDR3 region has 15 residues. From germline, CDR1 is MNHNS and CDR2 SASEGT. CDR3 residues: CASGFGTQNTGELFF. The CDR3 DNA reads TGTGCCAGCGGTTTTGGGACACAGAACACCGGGGAGCTGTTTTTT.

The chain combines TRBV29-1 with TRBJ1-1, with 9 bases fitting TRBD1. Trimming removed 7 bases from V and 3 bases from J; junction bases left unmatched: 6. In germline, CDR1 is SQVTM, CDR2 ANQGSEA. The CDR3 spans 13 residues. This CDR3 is CSAAGTGYTEAFF. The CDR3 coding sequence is TGCAGCGCTGCCGGGACAGGGTACACTGAAGCTTTCTTT.

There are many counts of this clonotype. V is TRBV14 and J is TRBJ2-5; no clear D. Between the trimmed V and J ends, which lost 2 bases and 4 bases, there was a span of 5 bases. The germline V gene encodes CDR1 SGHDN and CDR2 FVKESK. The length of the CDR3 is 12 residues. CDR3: CASSQTTETQYF. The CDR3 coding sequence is TGTGCCAGCAGCCAAACAACAGAGACCCAGTACTTC. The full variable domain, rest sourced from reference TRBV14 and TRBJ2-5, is EAGVTQFPSHSVIEKGQTVTLRCDPISGHDNLYWYRRVMGKEIKFLLHFVKESKQDESGMPNNRFLAERTGGTYSTLKVQPAELEDSGVYFCASSQTTETQYFGPGTRLLVL.

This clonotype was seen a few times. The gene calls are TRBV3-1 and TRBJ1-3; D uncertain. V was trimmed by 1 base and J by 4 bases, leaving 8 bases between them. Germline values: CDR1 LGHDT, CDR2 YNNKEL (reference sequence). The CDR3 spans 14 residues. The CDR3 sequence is CASSQGRAGNTIYF. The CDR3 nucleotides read TGTGCCAGCAGCCAAGGAAGGGCCGGAAACACCATATATTTT. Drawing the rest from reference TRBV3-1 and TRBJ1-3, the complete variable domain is DTAVSQTPKYLVTQMGNDKSIKCEQNLGHDTMYWYKQDSKKFLKIMFSYNNKELIINETVPNRFSPKSPDKAHLNLHINSLELGDSAVYFCASSQGRAGNTIYFGEGSWLTVV.

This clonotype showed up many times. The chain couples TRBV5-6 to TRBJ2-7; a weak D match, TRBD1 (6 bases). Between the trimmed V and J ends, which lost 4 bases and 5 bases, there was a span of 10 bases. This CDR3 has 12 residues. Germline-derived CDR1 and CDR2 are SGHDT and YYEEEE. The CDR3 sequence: CASSEQGHEQYV. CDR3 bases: TGTGCCAGCAGCGAACAGGGCCACGAGCAGTACGTC.

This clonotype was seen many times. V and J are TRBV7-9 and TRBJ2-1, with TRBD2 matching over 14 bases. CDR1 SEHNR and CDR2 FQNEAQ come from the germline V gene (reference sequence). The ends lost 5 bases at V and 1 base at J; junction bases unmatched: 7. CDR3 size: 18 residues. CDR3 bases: TGTGCCAGCAGCACCGGGACTAGCGGGGGCCTATCCTACAATGAGCAGTTCTTC. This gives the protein CASSTGTSGGLSYNEQFF.

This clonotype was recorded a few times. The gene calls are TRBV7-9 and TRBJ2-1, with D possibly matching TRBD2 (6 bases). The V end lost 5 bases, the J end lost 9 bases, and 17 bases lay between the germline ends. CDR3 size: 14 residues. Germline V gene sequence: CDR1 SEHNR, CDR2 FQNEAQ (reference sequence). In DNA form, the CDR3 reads TGTGCCAGCAGCCGCGACCCCACTAGCTCTGAGCAGTTCTTC. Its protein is CASSRDPTSSEQFF.

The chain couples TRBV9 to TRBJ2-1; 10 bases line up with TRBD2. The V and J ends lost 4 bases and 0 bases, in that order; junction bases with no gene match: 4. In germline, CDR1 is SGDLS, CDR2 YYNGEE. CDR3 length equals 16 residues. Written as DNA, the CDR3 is TGTGCCAGCAGCACTAGCGGGGACACCTCCTACAATGAGCAGTTCTTC. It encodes CASSTSGDTSYNEQFF.

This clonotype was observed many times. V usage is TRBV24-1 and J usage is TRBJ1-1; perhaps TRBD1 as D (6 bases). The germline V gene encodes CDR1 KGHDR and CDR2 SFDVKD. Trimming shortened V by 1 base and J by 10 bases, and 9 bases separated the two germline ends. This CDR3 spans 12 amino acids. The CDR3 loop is CATSDFWGLAFF. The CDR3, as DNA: TGTGCCACCAGTGATTTTTGGGGGCTAGCTTTCTTT.